Given below is one T cell receptor (beta chain) in context. The data were taken from a study of CD8 T cells in ankylosing spondylitis. V shed 1 base and J 3 bases; nucleotides not matched to a gene: 4. CDR3 length equals 15 residues. Each TCR beta library was made by quantitative 5'-RACE that incorporated molecular barcodes. Using its own MiXCR run on the 5' RACE reads, TCRdb lists one record per CDR3 protein. Here the sample spans around 250,000 distinct CDR3 sequences, 15% to 20% being singletons. The J gene is TRBJ2-5, the V gene TRBV12-3 or TRBV12-4, with 8 bases lining up with TRBD2. The clonotype was recovered from a male donor with ankylosing spondylitis or in good health (not recorded which). The sequencing input was blood, either unsorted or a sorted T cell fraction (not recorded which). CDR3 sequence reads: CASSLVGLAKETQYF. The CDR3 region has the DNA TGTGCCAGCAGTTTAGTTGGACTAGCTAAAGAGACCCAGTACTTC.